These T cell receptor beta chains were read from a single sample in a study of persistence of HIV-infected CD4 T cells. Using immunoSEQ multiplex PCR, the repertoire was profiled, and TCRdb retains in-frame clones only, with some absent. Altogether under 55,000 clones are present, about 88% being singletons, with the ten largest covering around 0.47%. Antigens for these TCRs are unknown. The sample in question was CD4+ T cells sorted from PBMCs after roughly 18-hour stimulation, obtained from a patient who received antiretroviral therapy. The source is an adult woman with HIV who was CMV-seropositive. CDR3s include the opening cysteine and the closing phenylalanine or tryptophan. The order of the fields is J gene, clone size, V gene, CDR3 protein. Clone size is shown for a subset of rows, as once, few, many or a class of expanded clone.

>TRBJ1-5|.|TRBV19
CASCRRDQPQHF
>TRBJ1-4|.|TRBV7-8
CASSLEKLFF
>TRBJ2-5|.|TRBV6-5
CASSYYDRTTQYF
>TRBJ2-1|.|TRBV7-2
CASGRGTGGYNEQFF
>TRBJ1-1|.|TRBV30
CAWSIGEGTEAFF
>TRBJ1-5|.|TRBV29-1
CSVGSVPGQPQHF
>TRBJ1-5|few|TRBV7-3
CASSLTSGSNQPQHF
>TRBJ1-1|.|TRBV6-5
CASSLNQGDTEAFF
>TRBJ1-2|.|TRBV25-1
CASSPMYGGYTF
>TRBJ2-5|.|TRBV7-2
CASSWGAGTEETQYF
>TRBJ1-1|.|TRBV29-1
CSVEVAVNTEAFF
>TRBJ1-3|.|TRBV30
CAWSVGAGPLMKVGGNTIYF
>TRBJ2-3|.|TRBV7-3
CASSLSGLATSTDTQYF
>TRBJ2-7|.|TRBV5-1
CASSPWDRNNYEQYF
>TRBJ1-3|.|TRBV25-1
CASSPRGAGGTPEVIYF
>TRBJ2-5|.|TRBV15
CATRWQGGVRETQYF
>TRBJ1-2|.|TRBV14
CASSQDIRPPTF
>TRBJ1-2|.|TRBV2
CASSNPSGFGGYTF
>TRBJ1-3|.|TRBV4-1
CASSHAGTASSGNTIYF
>TRBJ1-4|.|TRBV30
CAWRPVGTGQREKLFF
>TRBJ1-6|.|TRBV28
CASSPASYNSPLHF
>TRBJ1-1|.|TRBV2
CASSGQRNTEAFF
>TRBJ1-2|once|TRBV12-3/TRBV12-4
CASNRDGTGYTF
>TRBJ2-2|.|TRBV5-1
CASSLVPGLDTGELFF
>TRBJ1-2|few|TRBV6-5
CASMGQPTGGYTF
>TRBJ1-5|.|TRBV4-2
CASSQDLGPNQPQHF
>TRBJ1-2|.|TRBV10-1
CASRGDYGYTF